The 19 T cell receptor beta chains below were found in one sample sequenced in a study of T cells in Graves' hyperthyroidism and ophthalmopathy. TCR beta CDR3 region amplification was performed from RNA transcripts. HTBI primers were the set used in a first-round RT-PCR of the TCR CDR3. From the multiplex PCR reads, TCRdb called clonotypes with MiXCR, one entry per CDR3 protein. The sample consists of about 200,000 distinct CDR3 sequences, 17% of them appearing once. Sequencing was performed on blood. Receptors were obtained from a woman in her forties or fifties with Graves' hyperthyroidism.

CDR3 coding DNA: TGTGCCAGCAGCCAAGACGGGCGGGGCTGGATTGAGCAGTTCTTC. It encodes CASSQDGRGWIEQFF. This chain links TRBV14 with TRBJ2-1, with D possibly being TRBD2 (6 bases). CDR3 length equals 15 residues. The ends were cut back, 0 bases at V and 9 bases at J, with 15 bases in the middle. Germline-derived CDR1 and CDR2 are SGHDN and FVKESK.

This clonotype was seen repeatedly, ten times or more. The chain uses TRBV6-6 and TRBJ2-7; 8 bases line up with TRBD2. CDR3 length equals 14 residues. J was trimmed by 6 bases and V by 2 bases; bases with no gene match: 6. CDR1 is MNHNY, CDR2 SVGAGI, per germline (reference sequence). Written as DNA, the CDR3 is TGTGCCAGCAGTTACCCGGGAGGGCCAATCGAGCAGTACTTC. This gives the protein CASSYPGGPIEQYF.

This clonotype was detected ten times or more. J is TRBJ1-5 and V is TRBV3-1; D gene unclear. The CDR3 runs to 15 residues. CDR1 LGHDT and CDR2 YNNKEL come from the germline V gene (reference sequence). V lost 4 bases, J lost 1 base, and 11 bases lay in between. CDR3 bases: TGTGCCAGCAGCCGAAACCCGGCGAGCAATCAGCCCCAGCATTTT. Translation gives CASSRNPASNQPQHF.

This clonotype has a count of ten or more. This sequence joins TRBV3-1 and TRBJ1-5, with no clear D. The V and J ends lost 4 bases and 1 base respectively, with 8 bases between them. Germline CDR1 LGHDT, CDR2 YNNKEL (reference sequence). The CDR3 runs to 14 residues. CDR3 residues: CASSPQVSNQPQHF. The CDR3, as DNA: TGTGCCAGCAGCCCGCAGGTCAGCAATCAGCCCCAGCATTTT.

This clonotype was detected only a few times. V gene TRBV15 combines with J gene TRBJ1-2; TRBD1 agrees at 7 bases. Germline V lookup: CDR1 LNHNV, CDR2 YYDKDF (reference sequence). Germline trimming cut 1 base from V and 6 bases from J; bases unmatched to any gene: 11. There are 16 residues in the CDR3. The CDR3 DNA sequence: TGTGCCACCAGCAGAGGGCCCGACAGGGTAGGAGATGGCTACACCTTC. This translates into CATSRGPDRVGDGYTF.

This clonotype was detected many times. The genes are TRBV5-6 and TRBJ2-5; 12 nucleotides match TRBD2. CDR1 and CDR2 (germline): SGHDT, YYEEEE. This CDR3 is 16 amino acids long. Trimming took 0 bases from V and 5 from J; bases not matched to a gene: 5. The CDR3 is CASSLVGLAGRETQYF. The CDR3 region has the DNA TGTGCCAGCAGCTTGGTAGGACTAGCGGGAAGGGAGACCCAGTACTTC.

This clonotype has a count of ten or more. The chain combines TRBV24-1 with TRBJ1-1; perhaps TRBD1 as D (5 bases). V shed 3 bases and J shed 5 bases, with 15 bases lying between them. Germline values: CDR1 KGHDR, CDR2 SFDVKD. The CDR3 consists of 15 residues. This CDR3 reads CATSDPRAEGTEAFF. The CDR3 DNA sequence: TGTGCCACCAGTGATCCCAGGGCGGAGGGGACTGAAGCTTTCTTT.

This clonotype was recorded a few times. This chain uses TRBV7-2 with TRBJ1-3, with TRBD1 matching 8 bases. V shed 2 bases, J shed 4 bases, and the junction held 7 bases outside the gene matches. CDR3 length: 16 residues. Germline CDR1 is SGHTA and CDR2 is FQGNSA. CDR3 sequence: CASSLHQGAPGNTIYF. CDR3 nucleotides: TGTGCCAGCAGCTTACATCAGGGGGCGCCAGGAAACACCATATATTTT.

This clonotype has more than one count but fewer than ten. The chain couples TRBV7-9 to TRBJ2-6; D ambiguous. Trimming stripped 5 bases from V and 0 bases from J, with 11 bases between. The germline V gene encodes CDR1 SEHNR and CDR2 FQNEAQ (reference sequence). The CDR3 is 16 amino acids. CDR3 in amino acids: CASSRPLSSGANVLTF. For the CDR3, the DNA is TGTGCCAGCAGCCGCCCCCTGAGCTCTGGGGCCAACGTCCTGACTTTC.

The rearrangement uses TRBV5-4 and TRBJ2-1, with TRBD1 matching 7 bases. CDR3 length: 14 amino acids. Trimming took 0 bases from V and 8 from J; bases not matched to a gene: 5. Germline CDR1 SGHNT, CDR2 YYREEE (reference sequence). The CDR3 protein is CASSLVQGDDEQFF. In nucleotides, the CDR3 is TGTGCCAGCAGCTTGGTTCAGGGGGACGATGAGCAGTTCTTC.

The chain carries TRBV30 and TRBJ2-2; 7 bases match TRBD2. Germline CDR1 and CDR2: GTSNPN and SVGIG (reference sequence). The CDR3 extends over 16 amino acids. V lost 4 bases to trimming and J lost 0 bases; unmatched junction nucleotides: 8. The DNA of the CDR3 is TGTGCCTGGAATCCAGCGGGAAAATCGAACACCGGGGAGCTGTTTTTT. Its translation: CAWNPAGKSNTGELFF.

At least ten counts were recorded for this clonotype. This chain links TRBV11-2 with TRBJ2-2; 12 bases agree with TRBD2. The CDR3 extends over 16 amino acids. Germline CDR1 is SGHAT and CDR2 is FQNNGV. V was clipped by 8 bases and J by 6 bases; unmatched bases: 10. This CDR3 is CASSSVASGRAGELFF. The CDR3, as DNA: TGTGCCAGCTCGTCGGTGGCTAGCGGGAGGGCCGGGGAGCTGTTTTTT.

V gene TRBV20-1 combines with J gene TRBJ1-1, with D unresolved. Trimming stripped 3 bases from V and 6 bases from J, with 14 bases between. This CDR3 has 13 residues. The V gene's germline CDR1 is DFQATT and CDR2 SNEGSKA (reference sequence). In DNA form, the CDR3 reads TGCAGTGCTAGGTACAGAGTATCCGCTGAAGCTTTCTTT. This gives the protein CSARYRVSAEAFF.

This clonotype was detected a few times. The rearrangement joins TRBV28 to TRBJ2-6, with a weak D call TRBD1 (6 bases). The CDR3 has 17 amino acids. The V gene's germline CDR1 is MDHEN and CDR2 SYDVKM. Deletions cut 11 bases from V and 0 bases from J, with 20 bases between. CDR3 DNA sequence: TGTGCCGGGGGCCCGGGACATTCAGCCTCTGGGGCCAACGTCCTGACTTTC. Translation gives CAGGPGHSASGANVLTF.

This clonotype was detected ten times or more. V usage is TRBV30 and J usage is TRBJ1-1; weak D call: TRBD1 (5 bases). V was shortened by 5 bases and J by 5 bases, with 15 bases between the two germline ends. The CDR3 length is 13 residues. The germline V gene encodes CDR1 GTSNPN and CDR2 SVGIG (reference sequence). Here the CDR3 DNA reads TGTGCCTGGGTGAGGGGAGAGGGTACTGAAGCTTTCTTT. It encodes CAWVRGEGTEAFF.

The chain combines TRBV28 with TRBJ1-5, with a possible D match to TRBD1 (6 bases). CDR3 length: 16 amino acids. Trimming left V 3 bases short and J 5 bases short, with 17 bases between. CDR1 and CDR2 from the germline V gene are MDHEN and SYDVKM. The CDR3 DNA follows: TGTGCCAGCAGTTTCACACAGGGAGGTGTAGATCAGCCCCAGCATTTT. It is translated as CASSFTQGGVDQPQHF.

This clonotype was seen many times. The chain employs TRBV15 and TRBJ1-1, with unresolved D. The CDR3 is 17 amino acids. Trimming took 1 base from V and 5 from J, leaving 20 bases between them. Germline CDR1 is LNHNV and CDR2 is YYDKDF (reference sequence). CDR3 sequence: CATSRGPLQKGVTEAFF. The CDR3 nucleotides read TGTGCCACCAGCAGAGGCCCCCTGCAGAAGGGAGTTACTGAAGCTTTCTTT.

This clonotype was recorded many times. The chain has TRBV20-1 and TRBJ2-3, with D unresolved. This CDR3 is built from 12 residues. Germline CDR1 is DFQATT and CDR2 is SNEGSKA (reference sequence). The V gene lost 3 bases and the J gene lost 0 bases, with 4 bases spanning the gap. The CDR3 region is CSARGSTDTQYF. In nucleotides, the CDR3 is TGCAGTGCTAGGGGCAGCACAGATACGCAGTATTTT.

Only a few counts were recorded for this clonotype. The chain carries TRBV27 and TRBJ2-5; 7 bases map to TRBD2. After removal of 5 bases from V and 3 bases from J, the junction contained 6 bases not matched to a gene. Germline lookup yields CDR1 MNHEY and CDR2 SMNVEV (reference sequence). The CDR3 is 14 residues long. The CDR3 loop reads CASSRAGLKETQYF. The DNA of the CDR3 is TGTGCCAGCAGTCGAGCGGGGTTAAAAGAGACCCAGTACTTC.